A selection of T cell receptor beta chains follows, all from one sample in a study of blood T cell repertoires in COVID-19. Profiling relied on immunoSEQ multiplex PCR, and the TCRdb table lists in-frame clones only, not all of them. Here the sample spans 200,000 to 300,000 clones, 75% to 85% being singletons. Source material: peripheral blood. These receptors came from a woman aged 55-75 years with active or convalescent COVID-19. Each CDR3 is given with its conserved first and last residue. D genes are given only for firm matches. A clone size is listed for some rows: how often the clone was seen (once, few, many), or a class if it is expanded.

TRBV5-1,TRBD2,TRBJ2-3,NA,TGCGCCAGCAGCCGGACTAGCGGGGCGGCGGGAGATACGCAGTATTTT,CASSRTSGAAGDTQYF
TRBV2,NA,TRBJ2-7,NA,TGTGCCAGCAGGAGAGGAAGTGCGGGGAGGTCCTACGAGCAGTACTTC,CASRRGSAGRSYEQYF
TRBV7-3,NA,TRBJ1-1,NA,TGTGCCAGCAGCCCTAAACGGGGGGGCACTGAAGCTTTCTTT,CASSPKRGGTEAFF
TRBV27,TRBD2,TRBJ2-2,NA,TGTGCCAGCAGTCGGGGGGTTGAGGGCACCGGGGAGCTGTTTTTT,CASSRGVEGTGELFF
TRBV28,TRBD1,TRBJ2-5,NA,TGTGCCAGCAAGACAGGGGGCCTCCAAGAGACCCAGTACTTC,CASKTGGLQETQYF
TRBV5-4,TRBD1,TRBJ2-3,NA,TGTGCCAGCAGCTTGGCGCAGGGGGCATCAGATACGCAGTATTTT,CASSLAQGASDTQYF
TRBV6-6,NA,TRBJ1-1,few,TGTGCCAGCAGGCGCACAGAGAACACTGAAGCTTTCTTT,CASRRTENTEAFF
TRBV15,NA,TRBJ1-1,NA,TGTGCCACCAGCAGCTTGACAGGGAACACTGAAGCTTTCTTT,CATSSLTGNTEAFF
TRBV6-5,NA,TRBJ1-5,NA,TGTGCCAGCACCTCCAGCAATCAGCCCCAGCATTTT,CASTSSNQPQHF
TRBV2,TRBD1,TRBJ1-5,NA,TGTGCCAGCAGTTCCGACAGGGTAGAGCCCCAGCATTTT,CASSSDRVEPQHF
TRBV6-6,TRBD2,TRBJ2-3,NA,TGTGCCAGCCGGACTAGCGGGGGTACAGATACGCAGTATTTT,CASRTSGGTDTQYF
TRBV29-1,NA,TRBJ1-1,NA,TGCAGCGTTTTATCGAACACTGAAGCTTTCTTT,CSVLSNTEAFF
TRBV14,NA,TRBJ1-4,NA,TGTGCCAGCAGCCAAACCGGAGGTGCAACTAATGAAAAACTGTTTTTT,CASSQTGGATNEKLFF
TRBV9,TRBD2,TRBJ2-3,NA,TGTGCCAGCAGCCCGCCGGGAGCAGCGGGGACAGATACGCAGTATTTT,CASSPPGAAGTDTQYF
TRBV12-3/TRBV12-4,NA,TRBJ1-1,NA,TGTGCCAGCAGCCAACCACCCGGGAAAGCTTTCTTT,CASSQPPGKAFF
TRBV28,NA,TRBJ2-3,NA,TGTGCCAGCAGCCTAAGGGGCTACACAGATACGCAGTATTTT,CASSLRGYTDTQYF
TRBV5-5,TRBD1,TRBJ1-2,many,TGTGCCAGCAGCTTGGTCCAAGACAGGGGTCGGGGCTACACCTTC,CASSLVQDRGRGYTF
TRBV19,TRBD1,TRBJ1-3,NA,TGTGCCAGTAAAGGGACAGACAACTCTGGAAACACCATATATTTT,CASKGTDNSGNTIYF
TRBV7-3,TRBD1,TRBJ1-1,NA,TGTGCCAGCAGCTTAAAATATTCGGACAGGGGGATCACTGAAGCTTTCTTT,CASSLKYSDRGITEAFF
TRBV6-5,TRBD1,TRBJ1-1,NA,TGTGCCAGCAGTTCGCGGGGGACAGGTGCTTTCTTT,CASSSRGTGAFF
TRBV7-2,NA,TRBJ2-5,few,TGTGCCAGCAGCTTAGGGAAAACAAGGGGAGAGACCCAGTACTTC,CASSLGKTRGETQYF
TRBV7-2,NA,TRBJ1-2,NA,TGTGCCAGCAGCTCGCCTACAGGGCCAGGGAGCGGCTACACCTTC,CASSSPTGPGSGYTF
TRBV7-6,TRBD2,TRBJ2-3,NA,TGTGCCAGCAGCCGGACTAGCGGGGGGGCAAGCACAGATACGCAGTATTTT,CASSRTSGGASTDTQYF
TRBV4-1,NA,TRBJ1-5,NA,TGCGCCAGCAGCGGCGGGGGAGTTTATAGCAATCAGCCCCAGCATTTT,CASSGGGVYSNQPQHF
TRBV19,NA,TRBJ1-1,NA,TGTGCCAGTAGTCGATACACAGACGCCACTGAAGCTTTCTTT,CASSRYTDATEAFF
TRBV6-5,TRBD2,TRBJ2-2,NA,TGTGCCAGCTTCGGGGGGGATAGGCCCGGGGAGCTGTTTTTT,CASFGGDRPGELFF
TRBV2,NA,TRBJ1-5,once,TGTGCCAGTAACGCCCGCACCGGACGGGGGGTGGTTCGGAATCAGCCCCAGCATTTT,CASNARTGRGVVRNQPQHF
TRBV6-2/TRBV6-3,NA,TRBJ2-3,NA,TGTGCCAGCAGTTACCCGACAGTTACAGATACGCAGTATTTT,CASSYPTVTDTQYF
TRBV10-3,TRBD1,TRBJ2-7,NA,TGTGCCACAAAGGGACAGTCAACCTCCTACGAGCAGTACTTC,CATKGQSTSYEQYF
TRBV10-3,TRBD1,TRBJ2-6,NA,TGTGCCACCGGGACAGGGGATGGGGCCAACGTCCTGACTTTC,CATGTGDGANVLTF
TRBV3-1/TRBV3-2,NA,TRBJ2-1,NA,TGTGCCAGCTCCCGGACTGTCAATGAGCAGTTCTTC,CASSRTVNEQFF
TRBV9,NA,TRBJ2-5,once,TGTGCCAGCAGCTCGCTAGGGGGAGCTCAAGAGACCCAGTACTTC,CASSSLGGAQETQYF
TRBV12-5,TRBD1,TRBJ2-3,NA,TGTGCTAGTGGCATAACTGCCGGGACAGGGGGCACAGATACGCAGTATTTT,CASGITAGTGGTDTQYF
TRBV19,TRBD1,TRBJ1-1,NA,TGTGCCAGTAGTATGGGCACACCGGGACAGGGGGCCGAAGCTTTCTTT,CASSMGTPGQGAEAFF
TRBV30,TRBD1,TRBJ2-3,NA,TGTGCCTGGAGACCTCGGGACAGATATACAGATACGCAGTATTTT,CAWRPRDRYTDTQYF
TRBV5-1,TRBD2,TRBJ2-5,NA,TGCGCCAGCAGCGTTATAGCGGGGGGCCAAGAGACCCAGTACTTC,CASSVIAGGQETQYF
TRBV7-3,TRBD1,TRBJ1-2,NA,TGTGCCAGCAGCTTAACCGGGACAGGGATGTATGGCTACACCTTC,CASSLTGTGMYGYTF
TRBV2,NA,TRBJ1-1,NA,TGTGCCAGCAGTGAGGGGGCTCCCAACAGTGAAGCTTTCTTT,CASSEGAPNSEAFF
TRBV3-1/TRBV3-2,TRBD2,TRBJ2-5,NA,TGTGCCAGCAGCCCCAGACTAGCGGGGGGGGAGACCCAGTACTTC,CASSPRLAGGETQYF
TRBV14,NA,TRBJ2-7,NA,TGTGCCAGCAGCCAAGTCTTCGCCTACGAGCAGTACTTC,CASSQVFAYEQYF
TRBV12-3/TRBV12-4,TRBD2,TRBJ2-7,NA,TGTGCCAATCCCGACCGGGAGGGCGAGCAGTACTTC,CANPDREGEQYF
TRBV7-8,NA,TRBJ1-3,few,TGTGCCAGCAGCCCCACCGGCCAAGGGGACACCATATATTTT,CASSPTGQGDTIYF
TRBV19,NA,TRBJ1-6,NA,TGTGCCAGTAGTGATCGACAGATCTATAATTCACCCCTCCACTTT,CASSDRQIYNSPLHF
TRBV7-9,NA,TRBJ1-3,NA,TGTGCCAGCAGCTCCCCGGGGGTCGGCGGAAACACCATATATTTT,CASSSPGVGGNTIYF
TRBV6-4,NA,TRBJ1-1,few,TGTGCCAGCAGTGAGTCGGAGGACACTGAAGCTTTCTTT,CASSESEDTEAFF
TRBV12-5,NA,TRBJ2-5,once,TGTGCTAGTGGTTTGACCACGTCTCAGGGGAGTCGGCAAGAGACCCAGTACTTC,CASGLTTSQGSRQETQYF
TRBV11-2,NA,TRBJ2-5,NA,TGTGCCAGCAGCTTAGATGGTGGCGGGTGGTTGAAAGAGACCCAGTACTTC,CASSLDGGGWLKETQYF
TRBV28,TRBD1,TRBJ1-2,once,TGTGCCAGCAGCCGCGGGACGGACAGGGCTGGCTACACCTTC,CASSRGTDRAGYTF
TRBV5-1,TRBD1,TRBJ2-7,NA,TGCGCCAGCAGCGAGGGACAGGCCTTTGACGAGCAGTACTTC,CASSEGQAFDEQYF
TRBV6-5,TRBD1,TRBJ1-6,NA,TGTGCCATCGAAGGGACAGGGTCTTATAATTCACCCCTCCACTTT,CAIEGTGSYNSPLHF
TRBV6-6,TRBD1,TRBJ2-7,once,TGTGCCAGCAGTTACCCCCGAACAGGGGGTAGCTACGAGCAGTACTTC,CASSYPRTGGSYEQYF
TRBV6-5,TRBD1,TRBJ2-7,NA,TGTGCCAGCAGTACACGACAGGGTAGTGTCAACGAGCAGTACTTC,CASSTRQGSVNEQYF
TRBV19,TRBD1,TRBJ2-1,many,TGTGCCAGTAGTTTGCGACAGGGGTACAATGAGCAGTTCTTC,CASSLRQGYNEQFF
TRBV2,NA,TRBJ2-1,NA,TGTGCCAGCAGTAAACAGGGCCCCTACAATGAGCAGTTCTTC,CASSKQGPYNEQFF
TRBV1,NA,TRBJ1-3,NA,TGCACCAGCAGCCAGGAACAGGGGGAAACTCTTGGAAACACCATATATTTT,CTSSQEQGETLGNTIYF
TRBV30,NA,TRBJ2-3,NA,TGTGCCTGGAGTGTTGGTGTGACTAGCACAGATACGCAGTATTTT,CAWSVGVTSTDTQYF
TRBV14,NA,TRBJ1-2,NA,TGTGCCAGCAGCCAAGACACAGTCCCCTATGGCTACACCTTC,CASSQDTVPYGYTF